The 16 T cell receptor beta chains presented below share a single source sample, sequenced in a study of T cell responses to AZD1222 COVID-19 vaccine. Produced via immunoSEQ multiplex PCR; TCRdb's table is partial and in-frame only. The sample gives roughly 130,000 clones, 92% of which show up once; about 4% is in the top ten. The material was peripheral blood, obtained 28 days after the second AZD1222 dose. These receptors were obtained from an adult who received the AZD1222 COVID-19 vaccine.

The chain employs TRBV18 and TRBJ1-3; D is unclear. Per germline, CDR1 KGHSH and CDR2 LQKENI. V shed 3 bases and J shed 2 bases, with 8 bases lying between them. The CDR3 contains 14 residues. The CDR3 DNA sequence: TGTGCCAGCTCACCGGGAGGAACTGGAAACACCATATATTTT. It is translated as CASSPGGTGNTIYF.

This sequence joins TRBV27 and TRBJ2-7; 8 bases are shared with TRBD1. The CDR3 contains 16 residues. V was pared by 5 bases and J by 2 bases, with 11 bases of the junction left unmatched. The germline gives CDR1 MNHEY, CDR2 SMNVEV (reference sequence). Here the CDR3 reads CASSNYRTGTPYEQYF. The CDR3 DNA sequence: TGTGCCAGCAGTAACTACAGGACAGGGACGCCCTACGAGCAGTACTTC.

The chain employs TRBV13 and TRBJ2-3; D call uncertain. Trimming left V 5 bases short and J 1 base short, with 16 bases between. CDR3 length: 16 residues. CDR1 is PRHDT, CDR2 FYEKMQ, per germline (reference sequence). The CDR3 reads CASSQRTREGTDTQYF. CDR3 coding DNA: TGTGCCAGCAGCCAACGGACGCGAGAAGGCACAGATACGCAGTATTTT. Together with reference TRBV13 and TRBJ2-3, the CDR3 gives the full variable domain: AAGVIQSPRHLIKEKRETATLKCYPIPRHDTVYWYQQGPGQDPQFLISFYEKMQSDKGSIPDRFSAQQFSDYHSELNMSSLELGDSALYFCASSQRTREGTDTQYFGPGTRLTVL.

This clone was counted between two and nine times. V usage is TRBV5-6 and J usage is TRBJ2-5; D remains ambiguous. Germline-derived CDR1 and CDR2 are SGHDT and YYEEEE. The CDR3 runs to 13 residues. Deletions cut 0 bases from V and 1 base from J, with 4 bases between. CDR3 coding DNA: TGTGCCAGCAGCTTGGCTAGCCAAGAGACCCAGTACTTC. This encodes CASSLASQETQYF.

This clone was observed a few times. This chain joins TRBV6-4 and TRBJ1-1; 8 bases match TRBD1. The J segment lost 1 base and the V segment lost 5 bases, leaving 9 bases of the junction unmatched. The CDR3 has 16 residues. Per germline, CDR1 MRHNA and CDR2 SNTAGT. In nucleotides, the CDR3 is TGTGCCAGCAGTCCCGGGACAGGAGGTGGGAACACTGAAGCTTTCTTT. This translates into CASSPGTGGGNTEAFF.

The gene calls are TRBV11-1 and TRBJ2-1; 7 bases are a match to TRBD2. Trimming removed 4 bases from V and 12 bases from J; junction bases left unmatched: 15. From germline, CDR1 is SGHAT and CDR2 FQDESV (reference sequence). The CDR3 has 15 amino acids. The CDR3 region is CASSSDRDYAYGQFF. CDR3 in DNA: TGTGCCAGCAGCTCCGACCGGGACTACGCGTACGGGCAGTTCTTC.

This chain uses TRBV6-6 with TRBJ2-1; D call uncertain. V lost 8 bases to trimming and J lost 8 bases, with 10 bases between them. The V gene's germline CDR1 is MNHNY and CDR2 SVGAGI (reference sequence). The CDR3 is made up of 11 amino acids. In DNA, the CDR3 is TGTGCCAGCCTATTTATGGATGAGCAGTTCTTC. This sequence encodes CASLFMDEQFF.

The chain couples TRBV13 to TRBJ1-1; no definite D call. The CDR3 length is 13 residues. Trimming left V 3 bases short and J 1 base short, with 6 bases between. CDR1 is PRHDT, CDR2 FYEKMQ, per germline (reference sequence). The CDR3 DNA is TGTGCCAGCAGCTTCTCCGCGAACACTGAAGCTTTCTTT. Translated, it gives CASSFSANTEAFF.

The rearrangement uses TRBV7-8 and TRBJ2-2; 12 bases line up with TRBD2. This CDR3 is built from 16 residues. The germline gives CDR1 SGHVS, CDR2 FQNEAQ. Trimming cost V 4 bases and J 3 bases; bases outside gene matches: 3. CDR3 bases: TGTGCCAGCAGCTCCAGACTAGCGGGGGACACCGGGGAGCTGTTTTTT. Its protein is CASSSRLAGDTGELFF.

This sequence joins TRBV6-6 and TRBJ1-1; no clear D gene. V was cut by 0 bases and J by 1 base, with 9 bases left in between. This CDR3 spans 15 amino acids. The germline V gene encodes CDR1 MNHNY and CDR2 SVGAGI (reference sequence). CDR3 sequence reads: CASSYSIERNTEAFF. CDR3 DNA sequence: TGTGCCAGCAGTTACTCGATTGAGCGGAACACTGAAGCTTTCTTT.

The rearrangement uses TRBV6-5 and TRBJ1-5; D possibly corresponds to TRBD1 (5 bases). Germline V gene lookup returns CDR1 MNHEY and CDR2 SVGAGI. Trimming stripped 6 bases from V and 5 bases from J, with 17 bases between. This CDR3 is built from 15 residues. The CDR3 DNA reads TGTGCCAGCAGCCCCTCGACAGTTTTTTATCAGCCCCAGCATTTT. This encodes CASSPSTVFYQPQHF.

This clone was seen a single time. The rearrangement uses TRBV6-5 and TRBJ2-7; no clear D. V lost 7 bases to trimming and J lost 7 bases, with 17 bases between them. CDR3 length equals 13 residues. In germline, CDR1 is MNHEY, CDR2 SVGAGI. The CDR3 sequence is CASTNSGSREQYF. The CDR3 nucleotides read TGTGCCAGCACAAACTCTGGTTCAAGGGAGCAGTACTTC.

The CDR3 DNA sequence: TGCGCCAGCAGCCTCCAGAACAGGGGGGATTCACCCCTCCACTTT. Protein: CASSLQNRGDSPLHF. The chain uses TRBV5-1 and TRBJ1-6, with TRBD1 identical over 8 bases. The trim removed 4 bases at V and 8 bases at J, leaving 8 bases unmatched. This CDR3 is 15 amino acids long. Germline V gene lookup returns CDR1 SGHRS and CDR2 YFSETQ.

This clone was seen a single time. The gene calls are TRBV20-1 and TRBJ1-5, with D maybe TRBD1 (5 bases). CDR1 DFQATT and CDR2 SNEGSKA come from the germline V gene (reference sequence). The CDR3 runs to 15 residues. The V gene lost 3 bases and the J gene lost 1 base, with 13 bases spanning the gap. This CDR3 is CSASKWGESNQPQHF. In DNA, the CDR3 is TGCAGTGCTAGTAAGTGGGGCGAGAGCAATCAGCCCCAGCATTTT.

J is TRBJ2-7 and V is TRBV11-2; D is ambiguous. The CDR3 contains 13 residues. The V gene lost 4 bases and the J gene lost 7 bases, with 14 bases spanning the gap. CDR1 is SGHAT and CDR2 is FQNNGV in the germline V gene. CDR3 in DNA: TGTGCCAGCAGCTACCAGATGGCAGAGGAGCAGTACTTC. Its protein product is CASSYQMAEEQYF.

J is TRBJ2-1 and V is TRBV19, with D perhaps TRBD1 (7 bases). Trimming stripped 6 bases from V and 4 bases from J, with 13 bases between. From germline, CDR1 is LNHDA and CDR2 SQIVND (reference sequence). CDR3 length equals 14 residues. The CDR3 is CASSDSGGYNEQFF. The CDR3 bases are TGTGCCAGTAGCGATTCAGGGGGGTACAATGAGCAGTTCTTC.